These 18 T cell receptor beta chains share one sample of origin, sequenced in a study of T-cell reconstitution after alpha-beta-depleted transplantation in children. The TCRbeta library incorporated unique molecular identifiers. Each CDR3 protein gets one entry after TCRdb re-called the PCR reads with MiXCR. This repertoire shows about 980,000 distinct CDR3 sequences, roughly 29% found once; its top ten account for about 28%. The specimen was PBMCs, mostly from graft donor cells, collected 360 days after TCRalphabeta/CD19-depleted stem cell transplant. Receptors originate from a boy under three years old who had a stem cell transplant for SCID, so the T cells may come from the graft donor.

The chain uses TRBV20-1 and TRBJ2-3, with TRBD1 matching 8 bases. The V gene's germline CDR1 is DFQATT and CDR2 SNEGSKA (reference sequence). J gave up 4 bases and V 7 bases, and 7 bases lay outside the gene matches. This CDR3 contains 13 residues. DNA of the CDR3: TGCAGTGTACCGGACAGGGTTGCAGATACGCAGTATTTT. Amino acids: CSVPDRVADTQYF.

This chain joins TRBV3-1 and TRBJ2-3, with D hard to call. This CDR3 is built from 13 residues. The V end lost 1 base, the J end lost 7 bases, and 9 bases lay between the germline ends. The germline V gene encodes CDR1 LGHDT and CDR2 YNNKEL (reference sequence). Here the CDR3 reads CASSQGVTNTQYF. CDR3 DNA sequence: TGTGCCAGCAGCCAAGGAGTTACGAATACGCAGTATTTT.

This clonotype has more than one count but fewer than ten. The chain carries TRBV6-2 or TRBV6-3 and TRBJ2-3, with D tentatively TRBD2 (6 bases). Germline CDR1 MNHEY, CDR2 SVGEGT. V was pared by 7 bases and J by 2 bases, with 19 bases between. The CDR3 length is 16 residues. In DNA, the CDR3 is TGTGCCAGCACCCGACTCGGGCGGGGAGACACAGATACGCAGTATTTT. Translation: CASTRLGRGDTDTQYF.

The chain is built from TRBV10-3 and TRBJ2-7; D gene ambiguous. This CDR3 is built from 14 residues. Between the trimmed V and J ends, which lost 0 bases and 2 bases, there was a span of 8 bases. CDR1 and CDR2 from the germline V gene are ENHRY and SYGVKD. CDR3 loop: CAISESTDTYEQYF. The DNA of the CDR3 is TGTGCCATCAGTGAGTCGACGGATACCTACGAGCAGTACTTC.

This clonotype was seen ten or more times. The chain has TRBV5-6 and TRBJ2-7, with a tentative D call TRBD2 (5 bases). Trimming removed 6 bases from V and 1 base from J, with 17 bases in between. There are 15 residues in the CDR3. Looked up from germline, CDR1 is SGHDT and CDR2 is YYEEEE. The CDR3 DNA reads TGTGCCAGCACCCTACCGAGGACGGGGTCCTACGAGCAGTACTTC. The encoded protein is CASTLPRTGSYEQYF.

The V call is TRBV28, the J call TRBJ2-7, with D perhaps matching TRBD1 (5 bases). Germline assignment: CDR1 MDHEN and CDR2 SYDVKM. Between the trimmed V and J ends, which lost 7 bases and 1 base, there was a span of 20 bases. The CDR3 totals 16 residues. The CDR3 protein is CASTYKGVGWSYEQYF. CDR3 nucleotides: TGTGCCAGCACCTATAAAGGGGTGGGTTGGTCCTACGAGCAGTACTTC. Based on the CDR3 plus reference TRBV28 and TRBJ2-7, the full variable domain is DVKVTQSSRYLVKRTGEKVFLECVQDMDHENMFWYRQDPGLGLRLIYFSYDVKMKEKGDIPEGYSVSREKKERFSLILESASTNQTSMYLCASTYKGVGWSYEQYFGPGTRLTVT.

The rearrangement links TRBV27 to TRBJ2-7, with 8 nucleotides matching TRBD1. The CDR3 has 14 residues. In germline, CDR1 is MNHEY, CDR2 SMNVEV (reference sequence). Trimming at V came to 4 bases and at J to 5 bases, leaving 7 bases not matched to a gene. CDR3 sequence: CASSSRTGRNEQYF. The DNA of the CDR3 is TGTGCCAGCAGTTCCCGGACAGGGAGAAACGAGCAGTACTTC.

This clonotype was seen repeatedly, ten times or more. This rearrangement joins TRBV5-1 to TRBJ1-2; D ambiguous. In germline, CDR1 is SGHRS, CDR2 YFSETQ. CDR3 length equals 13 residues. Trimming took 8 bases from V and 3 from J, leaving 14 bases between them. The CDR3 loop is CASTPTGYYGYTF. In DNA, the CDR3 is TGCGCCAGTACCCCCACGGGGTACTATGGCTACACCTTC.

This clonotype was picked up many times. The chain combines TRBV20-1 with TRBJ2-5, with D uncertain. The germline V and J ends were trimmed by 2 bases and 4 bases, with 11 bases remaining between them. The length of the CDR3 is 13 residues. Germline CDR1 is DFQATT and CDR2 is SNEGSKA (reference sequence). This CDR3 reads CSARLAARETQYF. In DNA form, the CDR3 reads TGCAGTGCTAGACTCGCGGCCCGAGAGACCCAGTACTTC.

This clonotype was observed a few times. The CDR3 DNA follows: TGTGCCAGCAGCCCCCGAGGGACAGGGCAAGAGACCCAGTACTTC. Translated: CASSPRGTGQETQYF. The chain is built from TRBV7-9 and TRBJ2-5, with 9 positions matching TRBD1. The V and J ends lost 5 bases and 2 bases, in that order; junction bases with no gene match: 6. CDR1 SEHNR and CDR2 FQNEAQ come from the germline V gene (reference sequence). The CDR3 totals 15 residues.

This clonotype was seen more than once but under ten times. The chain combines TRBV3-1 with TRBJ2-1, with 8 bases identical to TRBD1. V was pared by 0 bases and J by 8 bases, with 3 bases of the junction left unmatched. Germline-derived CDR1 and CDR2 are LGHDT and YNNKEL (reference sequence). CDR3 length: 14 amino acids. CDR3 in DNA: TGTGCCAGCAGCCAAGACGGACAGGGATATGAGCAGTTCTTC. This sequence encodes CASSQDGQGYEQFF.

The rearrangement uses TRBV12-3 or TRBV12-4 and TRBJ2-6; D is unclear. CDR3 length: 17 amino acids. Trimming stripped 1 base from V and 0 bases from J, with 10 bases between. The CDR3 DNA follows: TGTGCCAGCAGTTTAGGCTACTCGGTCTCTGGGGCCAACGTCCTGACTTTC. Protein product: CASSLGYSVSGANVLTF.

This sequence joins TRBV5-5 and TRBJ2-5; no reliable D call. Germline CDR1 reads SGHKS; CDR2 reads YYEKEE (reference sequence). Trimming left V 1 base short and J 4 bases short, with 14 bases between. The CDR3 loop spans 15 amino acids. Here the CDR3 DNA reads TGTGCCAGCAGCTTGCCTTCTGGGGTTCGAGAGACCCAGTACTTC. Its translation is CASSLPSGVRETQYF.

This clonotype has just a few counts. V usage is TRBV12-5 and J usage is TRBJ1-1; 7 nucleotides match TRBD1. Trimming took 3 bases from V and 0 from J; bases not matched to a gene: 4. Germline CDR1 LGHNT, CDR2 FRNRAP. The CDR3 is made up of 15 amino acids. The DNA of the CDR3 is TGTGCTAGTGGTTTCACAGGGGAAGTGAACACTGAAGCTTTCTTT. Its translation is CASGFTGEVNTEAFF.

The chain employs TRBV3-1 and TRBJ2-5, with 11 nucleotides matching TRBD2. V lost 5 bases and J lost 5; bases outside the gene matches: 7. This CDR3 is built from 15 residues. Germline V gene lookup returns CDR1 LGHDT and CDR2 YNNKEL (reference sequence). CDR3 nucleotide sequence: TGTGCCAGCAGCACCTTAGCGGGGGGGCTGGAGACCCAGTACTTC. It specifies CASSTLAGGLETQYF.

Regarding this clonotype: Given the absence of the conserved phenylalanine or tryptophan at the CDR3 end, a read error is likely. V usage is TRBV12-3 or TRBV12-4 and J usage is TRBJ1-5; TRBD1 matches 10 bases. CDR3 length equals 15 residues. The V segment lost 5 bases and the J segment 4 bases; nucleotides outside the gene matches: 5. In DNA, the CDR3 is TGTGCCAGCAGTCCAGACAGGGGGCATAATCAGCCCCAGCATGTT. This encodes CASSPDRGHNQPQHV.

DNA of the CDR3: TGTGCCAGCAGTTTCTCCCGCCTCTCACTAGCGGGGTATTCCTACGAGCAGTACTTC. This translates into CASSFSRLSLAGYSYEQYF. The chain uses TRBV28 and TRBJ2-7; 10 positions match TRBD2. Trimming at V came to 3 bases and at J to 1 base, leaving 15 bases not matched to a gene. The CDR3 runs 19 residues. Germline CDR1 reads MDHEN; CDR2 reads SYDVKM.

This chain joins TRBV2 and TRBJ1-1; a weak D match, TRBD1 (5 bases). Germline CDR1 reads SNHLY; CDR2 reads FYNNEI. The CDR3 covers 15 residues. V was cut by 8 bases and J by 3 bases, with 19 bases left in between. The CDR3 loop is CASGGMNTEYTEAFF. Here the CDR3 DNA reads TGTGCCAGCGGGGGTATGAACACCGAATACACTGAAGCTTTCTTT.